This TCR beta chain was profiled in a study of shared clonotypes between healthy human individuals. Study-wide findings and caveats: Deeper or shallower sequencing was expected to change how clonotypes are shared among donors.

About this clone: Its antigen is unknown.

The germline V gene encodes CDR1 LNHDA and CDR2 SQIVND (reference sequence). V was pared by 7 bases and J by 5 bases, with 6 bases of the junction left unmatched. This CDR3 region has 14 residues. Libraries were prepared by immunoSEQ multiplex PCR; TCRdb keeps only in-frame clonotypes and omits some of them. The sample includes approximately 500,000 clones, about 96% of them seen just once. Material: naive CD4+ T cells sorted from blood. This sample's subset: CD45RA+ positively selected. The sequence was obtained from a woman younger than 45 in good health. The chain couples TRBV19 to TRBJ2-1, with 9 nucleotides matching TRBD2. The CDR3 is CASTPGLAHNEQFF. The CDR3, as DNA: TGTGCCAGTACCCCGGGACTAGCCCACAATGAGCAGTTCTTC.